The 32 T cell receptor beta chains presented below share a single source sample, sequenced in a study of T cells in tuberculosis. After thawing and overnight rest, PBMC were stained with GMM-loaded CD1B tetramer, viability dye and anti-CD3 for sorting. C32 glucose monomycolate from Rhodococcus equi was loaded onto the CD1B tetramers. Method: immunoSEQ multiplex PCR; TCRdb's copy keeps in-frame clones and lacks some. The sample lists 50,000 or so clones; roughly 88% were seen once. The specimen sequenced was CD1b-GMM tetramer-negative cells sorted from PBMCs. The receptors come from an adult woman with latent tuberculosis.

V usage is TRBV4-3 and J usage is TRBJ2-7; 14 nucleotides match TRBD2. From germline, CDR1 is LGHNA and CDR2 YSLEER. The CDR3 totals 17 residues. Unmatched junction bases numbered 11, after V lost 6 bases and J lost 4 bases. This CDR3 reads CASSPGTSGSTAYEQYF. The CDR3 nucleotides are TGCGCCAGCAGTCCAGGGACTAGCGGGAGCACGGCTTACGAGCAGTACTTC.

DNA of the CDR3: TGTGCCAGTAGTATAGGTGGGACTGGCCTTAATAGTGAGCAGTTCTTC. It encodes CASSIGGTGLNSEQFF. The V and J genes are TRBV19 and TRBJ2-1; D might be TRBD2 (6 bases). V gave up 1 base and J gave up 9 bases, with 19 bases separating them. The length of the CDR3 is 16 residues. Germline CDR1 is LNHDA and CDR2 is SQIVND (reference sequence).

CDR3 in DNA: TGTGCCAGCAGCCCCGACAGGGCCGGAAACACCATATATTTT. Translation gives CASSPDRAGNTIYF. This chain uses TRBV7-9 with TRBJ1-3, with 7 bases matching TRBD1. The CDR3 consists of 14 residues. Germline values: CDR1 SEHNR, CDR2 FQNEAQ (reference sequence). The V segment lost 5 bases and the J segment 4 bases; nucleotides outside the gene matches: 5.

This clone showed up just once. The rearrangement joins TRBV27 to TRBJ1-1; 7 bases fit TRBD1. Germline CDR1 MNHEY, CDR2 SMNVEV (reference sequence). J gave up 1 base and V 4 bases, and 0 bases lay outside the gene matches. This CDR3 comprises 13 residues. CDR3 nucleotide sequence: TGTGCCAGCAGTTGGACAGGGAACACTGAAGCTTTCTTT. Translated, it gives CASSWTGNTEAFF.

V is TRBV28 and J is TRBJ1-4; 11 positions match TRBD1. The germline V gene has CDR1 MDHEN and CDR2 SYDVKM. The junction had 12 bases not matched to a gene; V was cut back by 6 bases and J by 0 bases. The CDR3 totals 19 residues. CDR3 sequence (DNA): TGTGCCAGCAGACTAATCGGACAGGGGGCTCGCGCAACTAATGAAAAACTGTTTTTT. As protein: CASRLIGQGARATNEKLFF.

The chain has TRBV7-2 and TRBJ2-7, with 12 bases fitting TRBD2. Looked up from germline, CDR1 is SGHTA and CDR2 is FQGNSA. With 5 bases clipped from V and 7 bases from J, the junction kept 12 bases outside the gene matches. The CDR3 spans 16 residues. CDR3 sequence (DNA): TGTGCCAGCAGCCCCCCAAGACTAGCGGGAGCTCAAGAGCAGTACTTC. Translated: CASSPPRLAGAQEQYF. The whole variable domain, remainder taken from reference TRBV7-2 and TRBJ2-7, is GAGVSQSPSNKVTEKGKDVELRCDPISGHTALYWYRQSLGQGLEFLIYFQGNSAPDKSGLPSDRFSAERTGGSVSTLTIQRTQQEDSAVYLCASSPPRLAGAQEQYFGPGTRLTVT.

CDR3 region: CASSYRVGDTEAFF. Here the CDR3 DNA reads TGTGCCAGCAGTTACAGGGTAGGGGACACTGAAGCTTTCTTT. The V call is TRBV6-5, the J call TRBJ1-1; D might be TRBD1 (5 bases). The CDR3 runs to 14 residues. Germline V gene lookup returns CDR1 MNHEY and CDR2 SVGAGI. Trimming left V 2 bases short and J 3 bases short, with 10 bases between.

The chain couples TRBV7-6 to TRBJ1-5; TRBD1 matches 11 bases. The CDR3 has 16 residues. J was trimmed by 5 bases and V by 5 bases; bases with no gene match: 8. Germline CDR1 SGHVS, CDR2 FNYEAQ. In DNA, the CDR3 is TGTGCCAGCAGCGAGGGACAGGGGGGACTAGATCAGCCCCAGCATTTT. Its translation is CASSEGQGGLDQPQHF.

The rearrangement links TRBV15 to TRBJ2-1, with a tentative D call TRBD2 (6 bases). CDR1 is LNHNV and CDR2 is YYDKDF in the germline V gene (reference sequence). This CDR3 contains 15 residues. The germline V and J ends were trimmed by 5 bases and 7 bases, with 18 bases remaining between them. The CDR3 sequence: CATSHGAGPQNEQFF. CDR3 DNA: TGTGCCACCAGCCATGGGGCGGGGCCCCAAAATGAGCAGTTCTTC.

V is TRBV7-2 and J is TRBJ2-2; 8 positions agree with TRBD1. The ends lost 5 bases at V and 4 bases at J; junction bases unmatched: 9. Germline V CDR1 and CDR2: SGHTA, FQGNSA. The CDR3 length is 16 residues. Written as DNA, the CDR3 is TGTGCCAGCAGCCTCCTGCCAGGGGGCTTCACCGGGGAGCTGTTTTTT. Translating gives CASSLLPGGFTGELFF.

The chain carries TRBV6-1 and TRBJ1-2; TRBD1 matches at 9 bases. CDR3 length equals 14 residues. V was clipped by 1 base and J by 9 bases; unmatched bases: 6. CDR1 MNHNS and CDR2 SASEGT come from the germline V gene. The CDR3 is CASSEGDRAASYTF. CDR3 DNA: TGTGCCAGCAGTGAAGGGGACAGGGCGGCTAGCTACACCTTC.

The chain combines TRBV4-1 with TRBJ1-5; D not resolved. Germline CDR1 reads MGHRA; CDR2 reads YSYEKL. V was pared by 1 base and J by 0 bases, with 16 bases between. This CDR3 spans 18 amino acids. DNA of the CDR3: TGCGCCAGCAGCCAAGGACCGGGATCCCATTATAGCAATCAGCCCCAGCATTTT. Protein sequence: CASSQGPGSHYSNQPQHF.

The chain employs TRBV15 and TRBJ2-3, with 13 bases that match TRBD2. Germline V gene data show CDR1 as LNHNV and CDR2 as YYDKDF (reference sequence). V shed 3 bases and J 4 bases; nucleotides not matched to a gene: 4. CDR3 length equals 16 residues. In DNA, the CDR3 is TGTGCCACCAGCAGTGCCGGACTAGCGGGAGCAGATACGCAGTATTTT. Translating gives CATSSAGLAGADTQYF.

The chain has TRBV29-1 and TRBJ2-2; possibly TRBD2 for D (5 bases). Germline V lookup: CDR1 SQVTM, CDR2 ANQGSEA. The CDR3 has 16 residues. Trimming removed 2 bases at V and 6 bases at J, with 19 bases between. In DNA form, the CDR3 reads TGCAGCGTTGAATGGGAGAGTAGCGTGAATTCCGGGGAGCTGTTTTTT. Encoded protein: CSVEWESSVNSGELFF.

V gene TRBV6-6 combines with J gene TRBJ2-5; 11 nucleotides agree with TRBD2. Matching the DNA end better, TRBJ2-7 makes the J call doubtful. The CDR3 is made up of 15 amino acids. Germline-derived CDR1 and CDR2 are MNHNY and SVGAGI (reference sequence). DNA of the CDR3: TGTGCCAGCAGTTACGGGACTAGCGGAACCTACGAGCAGTACTTC. This sequence encodes CASSYGTSGTYEQYF.

The rearrangement links TRBV7-8 to TRBJ1-2; 10 positions match TRBD1. V shed 3 bases and J 7 bases; nucleotides not matched to a gene: 5. Germline assignment: CDR1 SGHVS and CDR2 FQNEAQ. The CDR3 covers 14 residues. This chain's CDR3 is CASSFSTGGSGYTF. Here the CDR3 DNA reads TGTGCCAGCAGCTTCTCGACAGGGGGCAGTGGCTACACCTTC.

The chain combines TRBV6-5 with TRBJ1-1; 7 bases are shared with TRBD1. V trimming: 7 bases; J trimming: 5 bases; junction bases outside the gene matches: 4. The CDR3 consists of 12 residues. Germline V gene lookup returns CDR1 MNHEY and CDR2 SVGAGI. The CDR3 here is CASTDRATEAFF. For the CDR3, the DNA is TGTGCCAGCACCGACAGGGCTACTGAAGCTTTCTTT.

The chain uses TRBV7-9 and TRBJ2-2; tentative D call: TRBD1 (6 bases). CDR1 and CDR2 from the germline V gene are SEHNR and FQNEAQ (reference sequence). V was cut by 5 bases and J by 6 bases, with 19 bases left in between. CDR3 size: 16 residues. DNA for the CDR3: TGTGCCAGCAGCCCGGGACCAGGGGTTGCCCCCGGGGAGCTGTTTTTT. This codes for CASSPGPGVAPGELFF.

This clone was counted between two and nine times. Written as DNA, the CDR3 is TGTGCCAGCAGCCACCTCATTCAGGGGCGACTTTACGAGCAGTACTTC. Translation: CASSHLIQGRLYEQYF. This chain joins TRBV14 and TRBJ2-7, with a weak D call TRBD1 (6 bases). Trimming pared 3 bases from V and 4 bases from J, leaving 19 bases between. From germline, CDR1 is SGHDN and CDR2 FVKESK. The CDR3 covers 16 residues.

The rearrangement joins TRBV5-6 to TRBJ2-7; tentative D call: TRBD2 (5 bases). Germline-derived CDR1 and CDR2 are SGHDT and YYEEEE. The ends were cut back, 4 bases at V and 0 bases at J, with 8 bases in the middle. This CDR3 spans 13 amino acids. The CDR3 is CASSRGSSYEQYF. Written as DNA, the CDR3 is TGTGCCAGCAGCCGGGGAAGCTCCTACGAGCAGTACTTC.

The V gene is TRBV30, the J gene TRBJ1-4; 7 positions agree with TRBD1. V lost 6 bases to trimming and J lost 4 bases; unmatched junction nucleotides: 5. Germline V gives CDR1 GTSNPN, CDR2 SVGIG (reference sequence). CDR3 size: 13 residues. The CDR3 nucleotides are TGTGCCTGCCTCCGGGACAGTAATGAAAAACTGTTTTTT. Protein: CACLRDSNEKLFF.

The V gene is TRBV6-5, the J gene TRBJ1-5, with unresolved D. The CDR3 runs to 16 residues. The ends were cut back, 0 bases at V and 3 bases at J, with 12 bases in the middle. Per the germline V gene, CDR1 is MNHEY and CDR2 is SVGAGI. The chain's CDR3 is CASSYSPRGDNQPQHF. As DNA, the CDR3 is TGTGCCAGCAGTTACTCCCCGCGCGGCGACAATCAGCCCCAGCATTTT.

The chain combines TRBV5-1 with TRBJ2-1; TRBD2 matches 10 bases. The CDR3 spans 16 residues. CDR1 and CDR2 from the germline V gene are SGHRS and YFSETQ. The ends lost 3 bases at V and 6 bases at J; junction bases unmatched: 9. CDR3 protein: CASSWSSGRAFNEQFF. DNA for the CDR3: TGCGCCAGCAGCTGGTCAAGCGGGAGGGCCTTCAATGAGCAGTTCTTC.

V and J are TRBV2 and TRBJ1-5; 8 nucleotides match TRBD1. The germline gives CDR1 SNHLY, CDR2 FYNNEI. V dropped 5 bases and J dropped 7; count of bases not matched to a gene: 7. CDR3 length: 14 residues. CDR3 sequence: CASSSSGGRQPQHF. The CDR3 bases are TGTGCCAGCAGTTCTTCAGGGGGCCGGCAGCCCCAGCATTTT. Variable domain in full (rest from reference TRBV2 and TRBJ1-5): EPEVTQTPSHQVTQMGQEVILRCVPISNHLYFYWYRQILGQKVEFLVSFYNNEISEKSEIFDDQFSVERPDGSNFTLKIRSTKLEDSAMYFCASSSSGGRQPQHFGDGTRLSIL.

Here the CDR3 DNA reads TGTGCCAGTAGTAAAGAAGCGGGGGGCCGGGAGCAGTTCTTC. This encodes CASSKEAGGREQFF. The chain uses TRBV19 and TRBJ2-1; 9 bases fit TRBD2. Trimming at V came to 4 bases and at J to 10 bases, leaving 8 bases not matched to a gene. From germline, CDR1 is LNHDA and CDR2 SQIVND (reference sequence). The CDR3 spans 14 residues.

CDR3 region: CASSFGGQGTYEQYF. The CDR3, as DNA: TGTGCCAGCAGCTTTGGGGGACAGGGCACCTACGAGCAGTACTTC. The chain is built from TRBV5-4 and TRBJ2-7, with 9 bases fitting TRBD1. The CDR3 covers 15 residues. Per the germline V gene, CDR1 is SGHNT and CDR2 is YYREEE (reference sequence). Trimming at V came to 2 bases and at J to 2 bases, leaving 5 bases not matched to a gene. Based on the CDR3 plus reference TRBV5-4 and TRBJ2-7, the full variable domain is ETGVTQSPTHLIKTRGQQVTLRCSSQSGHNTVSWYQQALGQGPQFIFQYYREEENGRGNFPPRFSGLQFPNYSSELNVNALELDDSALYLCASSFGGQGTYEQYFGPGTRLTVT.

This clone has only a few counts. The gene calls are TRBV11-2 and TRBJ1-1; D perhaps matches TRBD1 (5 bases). The length of the CDR3 is 14 residues. The germline gives CDR1 SGHAT, CDR2 FQNNGV. The V and J ends lost 1 base and 3 bases respectively, with 9 bases between them. The CDR3 spells CASSLVGGDTEAFF. The DNA for the CDR3 is TGTGCCAGCAGCTTAGTGGGGGGGGACACTGAAGCTTTCTTT. The whole variable domain, remainder taken from reference TRBV11-2 and TRBJ1-1, is EAGVAQSPRYKIIEKRQSVAFWCNPISGHATLYWYQQILGQGPKLLIQFQNNGVVDDSQLPKDRFSAERLKGVDSTLKIQPAKLEDSAVYLCASSLVGGDTEAFFGQGTRLTVV.

This clone was counted a few times. CDR3 in DNA: TGCGCCAGCAGCCCGACAGGGGGCGGCACCGGGGAGCTGTTTTTT. Encoded protein: CASSPTGGGTGELFF. The rearrangement links TRBV5-1 to TRBJ2-2; 10 bases are a match to TRBD1. With 4 bases clipped from V and 4 bases from J, the junction kept 4 bases outside the gene matches. Germline loops: CDR1 SGHRS, CDR2 YFSETQ. This CDR3 has 15 residues.

This rearrangement joins TRBV9 to TRBJ1-1, with a weak D call TRBD1 (5 bases). This CDR3 region has 15 residues. Germline V gives CDR1 SGDLS, CDR2 YYNGEE. The V end lost 4 bases, the J end lost 3 bases, and 16 bases lay between the germline ends. The CDR3 DNA is TGTGCCAGCAGCCCTGGGGGGGGAACAGACACTGAAGCTTTCTTT. Translation gives CASSPGGGTDTEAFF.

CDR3 in amino acids: CASSDRRGTDTQYF. CDR3 DNA: TGTGCCAGCAGTGACCGGCGGGGGACAGATACGCAGTATTTT. The J gene is TRBJ2-3, the V gene TRBV6-4; 7 bases map to TRBD2. Germline CDR1 and CDR2: MRHNA and SNTAGT. The ends lost 2 bases at V and 3 bases at J; junction bases unmatched: 2. The CDR3 totals 14 residues.

The chain couples TRBV7-9 to TRBJ2-5, with D perhaps matching TRBD2 (5 bases). The CDR3 length is 17 residues. Looked up from germline, CDR1 is SEHNR and CDR2 is FQNEAQ (reference sequence). Trimming cost V 5 bases and J 5 bases, with 24 bases left between them. CDR3 amino acids: CASSPGSSGSWWETQYF. The CDR3 nucleotides are TGTGCCAGCAGCCCCGGTTCAAGCGGATCGTGGTGGGAGACCCAGTACTTC. The full variable domain, with the rest looked up from reference TRBV7-9 and TRBJ2-5, is DTGVSQNPRHKITKRGQNVTFRCDPISEHNRLYWYRQTLGQGPEFLTYFQNEAQLEKSRLLSDRFSAERPKGSFSTLEIQRTEQGDSAMYLCASSPGSSGSWWETQYFGPGTRLLVL.

The chain links TRBV5-1 to TRBJ2-3; 7 positions match TRBD1. The germline V gene has CDR1 SGHRS and CDR2 YFSETQ. The CDR3 loop spans 15 amino acids. V lost 0 bases to trimming and J lost 2 bases; unmatched junction nucleotides: 3. The CDR3 nucleotides are TGCGCCAGCAGCTTGGGACAGGGCACCACAGATACGCAGTATTTT. Its protein is CASSLGQGTTDTQYF.